This T cell receptor beta chain was identified during a study of shared clonotypes between healthy human individuals. TCRdb's table, derived via immunoSEQ multiplex PCR, lists solely in-frame clones and lacks some. The sample includes 1.6 million or so clones, around 97% seen only once; the top ten take over 1%. Germline V gene sequence: CDR1 GTSNPN, CDR2 SVGIG (reference sequence). Trimming left V 2 bases short and J 1 base short, with 21 bases between. The CDR3 contains 17 residues. The chain uses TRBV30 and TRBJ2-7; D is possibly TRBD1 (6 bases). Sequencing was performed on naive CD4+ T cells sorted from blood. The subset was: CD45RA+ positively selected. This receptor was taken from a man aged 25-40 years in good health. CDR3 in DNA: TGTGCCTGGAGTAAAACCCCCCTCGGGACACTATCCTACGAGCAGTACTTC. Its translation is CAWSKTPLGTLSYEQYF. Together with reference TRBV30 and TRBJ2-7, the CDR3 gives the full variable domain: SQTIHQWPATLVQPVGSPLSLECTVEGTSNPNLYWYRQAAGRGLQLLFYSVGIGQISSEVPQNLSASRPQDRQFILSSKKLLLSDSGFYLCAWSKTPLGTLSYEQYFGPGTRLTVT.